This T cell receptor beta chain was observed in a study of blood T cells in healthy people across ages. The CDR3 has 13 residues. Trimming shortened V by 4 bases and J by 6 bases, and 13 bases separated the two germline ends. Germline V gene sequence: CDR1 SGDLS, CDR2 YYNGEE. Concerning this clonotype: What it recognizes is unknown.

Together with a sample-barcoded 5' primer, a J-beta primer mix was included in a second PCR lasting about 6 to 11 cycles. TCRdb used MiXCR to reprocess the 5' RACE reads, holding one entry per CDR3 protein. The top ten clones hold more than 20% of a sample with roughly 1.9 million distinct CDR3 sequences, more than 35% of them seen once. Study conclusions and caveats: A strong correlation was seen between TCR beta diversity and naive T cell percentage. Using unsorted PBMCs precluded a conclusive naive versus antigen-experienced comparison.

The clonotype originates from a human donor in good health. The sample comprised blood. The genes are TRBV9 and TRBJ1-2; maybe TRBD1 (6 bases). The DNA for the CDR3 is TGTGCCAGCAGCCCCGGGGGGCGAAATGGCTACACCTTC. Protein: CASSPGGRNGYTF.